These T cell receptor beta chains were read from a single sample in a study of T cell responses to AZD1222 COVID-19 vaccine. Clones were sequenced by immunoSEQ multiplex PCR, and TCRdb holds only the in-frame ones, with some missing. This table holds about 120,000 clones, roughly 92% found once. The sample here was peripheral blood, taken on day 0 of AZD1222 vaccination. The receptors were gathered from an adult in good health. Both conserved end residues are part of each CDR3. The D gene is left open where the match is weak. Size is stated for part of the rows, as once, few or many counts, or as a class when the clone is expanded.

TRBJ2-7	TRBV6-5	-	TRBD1	CASSYSGRDSYEQYF	TGTGCCAGCAGCTATTCGGGCCGGGACAGCTACGAGCAGTACTTC
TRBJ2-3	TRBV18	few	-	CASSPPSLQGTDTQYF	TGTGCCAGCTCACCACCGTCGCTTCAGGGCACAGATACGCAGTATTTT
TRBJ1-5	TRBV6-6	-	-	CASSSGPDSNQPQHF	TGTGCCAGCAGCTCCGGGCCGGATAGCAATCAGCCCCAGCATTTT
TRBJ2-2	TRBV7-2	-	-	CASAPSGGGNTGELFF	TGTGCCAGTGCCCCTAGTGGAGGGGGGAACACCGGGGAGCTGTTTTTT
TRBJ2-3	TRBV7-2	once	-	CASSYPRPPDTQYF	TGTGCCAGCAGCTACCCCCGGCCCCCAGATACGCAGTATTTT
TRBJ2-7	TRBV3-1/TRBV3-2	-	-	CASSQLTYEQYF	TGTGCCAGCAGCCAACTGACCTACGAGCAGTACTTC
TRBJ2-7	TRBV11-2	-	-	CASSYPGTYEQYF	TGTGCCAGCAGCTATCCTGGGACCTACGAGCAGTACTTC
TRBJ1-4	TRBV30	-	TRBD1	CAWTDRGLANEKLFF	TGTGCCTGGACGGACAGGGGGCTCGCTAATGAAAAACTGTTTTTT
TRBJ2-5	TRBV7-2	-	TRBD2	CASSRGLAGGRETQYF	TGTGCCAGCAGCCGTGGACTAGCGGGGGGTAGAGAGACCCAGTACTTC
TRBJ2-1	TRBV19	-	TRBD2	CASRHSGGRWGGYNEQFF	TGTGCCAGTAGGCATTCGGGTGGGAGGTGGGGAGGGTACAATGAGCAGTTCTTC
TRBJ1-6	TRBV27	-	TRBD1	CASRGTGNSPLHF	TGTGCCAGCAGAGGGACAGGAAATTCACCCCTCCACTTT
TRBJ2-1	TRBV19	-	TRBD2	CASSTLLAGGRGYEQFF	TGTGCCAGTAGTACGCTACTAGCGGGGGGCCGGGGGTATGAGCAGTTCTTC
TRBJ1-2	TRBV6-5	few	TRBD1	CASSREGAAIYGYTF	TGTGCCAGCAGTAGAGAGGGGGCAGCCATCTATGGCTACACCTTC
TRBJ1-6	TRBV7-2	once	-	CASSLEQGGLGALHF	TGTGCCAGCAGCTTAGAACAGGGAGGACTAGGAGCCCTCCACTTT
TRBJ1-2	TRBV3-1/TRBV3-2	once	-	CASSQVYSNYGYTF	TGTGCCAGCAGCCAAGTGTACAGTAACTATGGCTACACCTTC
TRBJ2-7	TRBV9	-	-	CASSVASRGGFDEQYF	TGTGCCAGCAGCGTAGCTTCCCGCGGAGGGTTCGACGAGCAGTACTTC
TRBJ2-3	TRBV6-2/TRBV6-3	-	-	CASSDGAGTQYF	TGTGCCAGCAGTGACGGGGCGGGTACGCAGTATTTT
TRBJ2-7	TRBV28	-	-	CASSMQGYEQYF	TGTGCCAGCAGTATGCAGGGGTACGAGCAGTACTTC
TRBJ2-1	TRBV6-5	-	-	CASSYFDQGRQFF	TGTGCCAGCAGTTATTTCGACCAGGGGAGGCAGTTCTTC
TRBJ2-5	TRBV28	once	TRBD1	CASNTDRAKETQYF	TGTGCCAGCAACACAGACAGGGCCAAGGAGACCCAGTACTTC
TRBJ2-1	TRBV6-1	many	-	CASSVAGVVSYNEQFF	TGTGCCAGCAGTGTAGCAGGGGTTGTCAGTTACAATGAGCAGTTCTTC
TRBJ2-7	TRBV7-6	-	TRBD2	CASSLGQSSGASYEQYF	TGTGCCAGCAGCTTAGGGCAGTCTAGCGGGGCTTCCTACGAGCAGTACTTC
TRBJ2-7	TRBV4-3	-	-	CASSQDQDTAAEQYF	TGCGCCAGCAGCCAAGATCAGGACACGGCGGCCGAGCAGTACTTC
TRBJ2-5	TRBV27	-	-	CASSPFLGGEETQYF	TGTGCCAGCAGTCCGTTCCTCGGGGGAGAAGAGACCCAGTACTTC
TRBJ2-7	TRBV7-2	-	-	CASSLGGSSGYEQYF	TGTGCCAGCAGCTTAGGGGGGTCTAGTGGCTACGAGCAGTACTTC
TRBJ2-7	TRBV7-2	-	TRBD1	CASSSRDRGGREQYF	TGTGCCAGCAGCTCCCGGGACAGGGGGGGAAGAGAGCAGTACTTC
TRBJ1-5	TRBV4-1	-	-	CASSRIQGNQPQHF	TGCGCCAGCAGCCGAATCCAGGGTAATCAGCCCCAGCATTTT
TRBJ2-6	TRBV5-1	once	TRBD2	CASRNVGGVSGANVLTF	TGCGCCAGCAGAAATGTGGGAGGGGTCTCTGGGGCCAACGTCCTGACTTTC
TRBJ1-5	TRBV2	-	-	CASRSTGQGNQPQHF	TGTGCCAGCAGATCGACAGGCCAAGGCAATCAGCCCCAGCATTTT
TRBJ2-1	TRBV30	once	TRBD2	CAWDSAGTSANEQFF	TGTGCCTGGGACAGTGCCGGGACTAGCGCCAATGAGCAGTTCTTC
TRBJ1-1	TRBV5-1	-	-	CASSLDGGVNTEAFF	TGCGCCAGCAGCTTGGATGGGGGGGTGAACACTGAAGCTTTCTTT
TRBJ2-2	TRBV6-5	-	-	CASKGTGELFF	TGTGCCAGCAAGGGCACCGGGGAGCTGTTTTTT
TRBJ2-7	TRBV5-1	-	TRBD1	CASSPVPGQGLVSYEQYF	TGCGCCAGCAGCCCCGTCCCGGGACAGGGACTGGTCTCCTACGAGCAGTACTTC
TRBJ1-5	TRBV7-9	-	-	CASSPTAYQPQHF	TGTGCCAGCAGCCCGACAGCTTATCAGCCCCAGCATTTT
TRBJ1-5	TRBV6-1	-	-	CASSENPLSNQPQHF	TGTGCCAGCAGTGAAAACCCGCTCAGCAATCAGCCCCAGCATTTT
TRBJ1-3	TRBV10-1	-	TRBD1	CARSQGAAGNTIYF	TGCGCCAGAAGTCAGGGGGCAGCGGGAAACACCATATATTTT
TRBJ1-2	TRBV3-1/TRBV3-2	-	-	CASSQTPGARGLGYTF	TGTGCCAGCAGCCAAACCCCAGGGGCGCGTGGACTTGGCTACACCTTC
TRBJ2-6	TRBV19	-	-	CASSTSGKAGANVLTF	TGTGCCAGTAGTACAAGTGGGAAAGCTGGGGCCAACGTCCTGACTTTC
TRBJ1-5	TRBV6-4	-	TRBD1	CASSQGQGASEPQHF	TGTGCCAGCAGCCAGGGACAGGGAGCCTCGGAGCCCCAGCATTTT